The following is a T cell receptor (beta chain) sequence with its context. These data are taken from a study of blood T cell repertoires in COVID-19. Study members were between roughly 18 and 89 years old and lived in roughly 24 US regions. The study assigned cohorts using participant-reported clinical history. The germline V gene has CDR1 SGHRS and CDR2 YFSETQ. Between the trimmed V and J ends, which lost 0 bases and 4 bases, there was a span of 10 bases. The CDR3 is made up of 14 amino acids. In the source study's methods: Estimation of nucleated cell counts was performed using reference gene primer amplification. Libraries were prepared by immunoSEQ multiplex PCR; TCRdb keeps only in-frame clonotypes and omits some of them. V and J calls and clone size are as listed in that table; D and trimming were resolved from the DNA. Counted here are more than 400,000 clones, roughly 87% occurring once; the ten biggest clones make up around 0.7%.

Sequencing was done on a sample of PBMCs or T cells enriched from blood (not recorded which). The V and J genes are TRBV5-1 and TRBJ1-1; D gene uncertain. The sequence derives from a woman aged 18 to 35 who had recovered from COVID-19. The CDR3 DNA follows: TGCGCCAGCAGCTTGGTGGGTGGGAGCACTGAAGCTTTCTTT. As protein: CASSLVGGSTEAFF.